These 19 T cell receptor beta chains were sequenced from one sample in a study of radiation and T cells in renal cell carcinoma. Documented time point: blood 2 weeks post-SBRT. Indicated treatment: 15 Gy SBRT to primary tumor, nephrectomy 4 weeks later. Clones were read by immunoSEQ multiplex PCR, and TCRdb kept only the in-frame ones, dropping some. Among tens of thousands of clones listed, roughly 80% were seen once. The sample in question was blood, obtained from a patient whose treatment included radiotherapy and nephrectomy. These TCRs come from a man aged 55 to 70 with renal cell carcinoma.

This chain joins TRBV19 and TRBJ2-1; D is ambiguous. Trimming shortened V by 4 bases and J by 14 bases, and 12 bases separated the two germline ends. There are 11 residues in the CDR3. CDR1 and CDR2 (germline): LNHDA, SQIVND (reference sequence). The CDR3 here is CASSTDGDKFF. Written as DNA, the CDR3 is TGTGCCAGTAGTACCGACGGCGACAAGTTCTTC.

The genes are TRBV19 and TRBJ1-5; a possible D gene is TRBD1 (5 bases). V lost 8 bases and J lost 2, with 19 bases in between. This CDR3 has 16 residues. Per the germline V gene, CDR1 is LNHDA and CDR2 is SQIVND (reference sequence). CDR3 residues: CASDLGRGMGNQPQHF. CDR3 sequence (DNA): TGTGCCAGTGACTTGGGGCGCGGGATGGGCAATCAGCCCCAGCATTTT.

The chain combines TRBV11-1 with TRBJ1-1, with D unclear. Germline V gene lookup returns CDR1 SGHAT and CDR2 FQDESV (reference sequence). This CDR3 is 12 amino acids long. The V gene lost 3 bases and the J gene lost 10 bases, with 12 bases spanning the gap. The CDR3 protein is CASSLDGRGAFF. Written as DNA, the CDR3 is TGTGCCAGCAGCTTGGATGGTCGAGGAGCTTTCTTT.

The V and J genes are TRBV9 and TRBJ2-7; the D gene is possibly TRBD1 (6 bases). From germline, CDR1 is SGDLS and CDR2 YYNGEE. CDR3 length equals 14 residues. The germline V and J ends were trimmed by 4 bases and 2 bases, with 13 bases remaining between them. In DNA, the CDR3 is TGTGCCAGCAGCCCCGACAGGTTCCCCTACGAGCAGTACTTC. Its protein product is CASSPDRFPYEQYF.

The rearrangement joins TRBV7-2 to TRBJ2-2; D remains unclear. Trimming shortened V by 1 base and J by 7 bases, and 7 bases separated the two germline ends. CDR3 length: 13 amino acids. The V gene's germline CDR1 is SGHTA and CDR2 FQGNSA. CDR3 sequence (DNA): TGTGCCAGCAGCTTAGGGGCCGGCGGGGAGCTGTTTTTT. It encodes CASSLGAGGELFF.

This clone was seen a single time. The chain is built from TRBV9 and TRBJ2-1, with 7 nucleotides matching TRBD2. The CDR3 extends over 16 amino acids. Trimming at V came to 4 bases and at J to 5 bases, leaving 12 bases not matched to a gene. Germline V gives CDR1 SGDLS, CDR2 YYNGEE. Here the CDR3 DNA reads TGTGCCAGCAGCCTCACTCTCTGGACTAGTCACAATGAGCAGTTCTTC. Translated: CASSLTLWTSHNEQFF.

The chain is built from TRBV6-4 and TRBJ2-7; 10 nucleotides match TRBD2. The CDR3 is 15 amino acids. J lost 2 bases, V lost 10 bases, and 11 bases had no gene match. CDR1 MRHNA and CDR2 SNTAGT come from the germline V gene. The CDR3 spells CATSTLAGVPYEQYF. CDR3 nucleotides: TGTGCCACCTCCACCCTAGCGGGAGTCCCCTACGAGCAGTACTTC.

The gene calls are TRBV7-2 and TRBJ2-7, with 12 bases fitting TRBD2. V lost 0 bases and J lost 4; bases outside the gene matches: 4. From germline, CDR1 is SGHTA and CDR2 FQGNSA. CDR3 length: 16 amino acids. CDR3 loop: CASSLALTSGRYEQYF. CDR3 nucleotide sequence: TGTGCCAGCAGCTTAGCATTGACTAGCGGGAGATACGAGCAGTACTTC.

The rearrangement uses TRBV5-4 and TRBJ2-2; 14 nucleotides line up with TRBD2. The CDR3 consists of 19 residues. CDR1 and CDR2 from the germline V gene are SGHNT and YYREEE (reference sequence). V trimming: 2 bases; J trimming: 3 bases; junction bases outside the gene matches: 9. The CDR3 loop reads CASSLGTSGSGVDTGELFF. DNA of the CDR3: TGTGCCAGCAGCTTAGGGACTAGCGGGAGTGGAGTGGACACCGGGGAGCTGTTTTTT.

The chain links TRBV10-3 to TRBJ2-2; 9 bases fit TRBD2. Germline V gives CDR1 ENHRY, CDR2 SYGVKD. The CDR3 has 16 amino acids. J lost 2 bases, V lost 6 bases, and 7 bases had no gene match. The CDR3 sequence is CAISPAGGLNTGELFF. The CDR3 DNA sequence: TGTGCCATCAGCCCAGCGGGAGGCCTAAACACCGGGGAGCTGTTTTTT.

The chain combines TRBV10-3 with TRBJ1-3, with D perhaps matching TRBD1 (6 bases). Germline-derived CDR1 and CDR2 are ENHRY and SYGVKD. V was pared by 3 bases and J by 3 bases, with 9 bases between. This CDR3 comprises 14 residues. CDR3 DNA: TGTGCCATCAGTGAACAGGGAGGTGGAAACACCATATATTTT. Protein sequence: CAISEQGGGNTIYF.

The V and J genes are TRBV4-3 and TRBJ1-6; the D gene is possibly TRBD1 (5 bases). The CDR3 sequence is 15 residues long. Trimming took 8 bases from V and 8 from J, leaving 19 bases between them. Per the germline V gene, CDR1 is LGHNA and CDR2 is YSLEER. The CDR3, as DNA: TGCGCCAGCCGACAAACAGGACATGATTATTCACCCCTCCACTTT. Translated, it gives CASRQTGHDYSPLHF.

The gene calls are TRBV5-4 and TRBJ1-5; 7 nucleotides line up with TRBD1. Unmatched junction bases numbered 3, after V lost 0 bases and J lost 3 bases. Germline V gene sequence: CDR1 SGHNT, CDR2 YYREEE (reference sequence). There are 15 residues in the CDR3. CDR3 sequence reads: CASSLAGTDNQPQHF. The CDR3 nucleotides read TGTGCCAGCAGCTTGGCCGGGACAGACAATCAGCCCCAGCATTTT.

The chain uses TRBV6-5 and TRBJ1-2; D ambiguous. Germline V gives CDR1 MNHEY, CDR2 SVGAGI. The CDR3 has 14 amino acids. V lost 5 bases and J lost 1, with 11 bases in between. The DNA of the CDR3 is TGTGCCAGCAGTAACTGGGGAGATAACTATGGCTACACCTTC. It specifies CASSNWGDNYGYTF.

The rearrangement joins TRBV7-8 to TRBJ2-1; D not resolved. The V end lost 3 bases, the J end lost 5 bases, and 23 bases lay between the germline ends. CDR3 length equals 18 residues. The germline V gene encodes CDR1 SGHVS and CDR2 FQNEAQ. CDR3 sequence reads: CASSLSLRGRRENNEQFF. CDR3 nucleotides: TGTGCCAGCAGCTTGTCCCTACGAGGTCGCCGAGAGAACAATGAGCAGTTCTTC.

The chain has TRBV4-1 and TRBJ1-3; no clear D. CDR1 and CDR2 from the germline V gene are MGHRA and YSYEKL. With 1 base removed from V and 0 bases from J, the gap between germline ends came to 19 bases. The CDR3 is 19 residues long. The CDR3 nucleotides are TGCGCCAGCAGCCAAGTTGATTCGAGAGGACGATCCTCTGGAAACACCATATATTTT. Its translation is CASSQVDSRGRSSGNTIYF.

The chain has TRBV20-1 and TRBJ2-1; no firm D call. The CDR3 spans 10 residues. V lost 0 bases to trimming and J lost 8 bases, with 2 bases between them. The germline V gene has CDR1 DFQATT and CDR2 SNEGSKA (reference sequence). For the CDR3, the DNA is TGCAGTGCTAGAGAGGATGAGCAGTTCTTC. It encodes CSAREDEQFF.

The rearrangement joins TRBV12-5 to TRBJ2-1; TRBD1 agrees at 8 bases. Losses at the gene ends were 5 bases for V and 3 bases for J; bases not matched to a gene: 3. Germline V gives CDR1 LGHNT, CDR2 FRNRAP. CDR3 length: 14 amino acids. In DNA, the CDR3 is TGTGCTAGTGGTCCGGGACAGGACTACAATGAGCAGTTCTTC. Translating gives CASGPGQDYNEQFF. The entire variable domain, with the rest obtained from reference TRBV12-5 and TRBJ2-1, is as follows: DARVTQTPRHKVTEMGQEVTMRCQPILGHNTVFWYRQTMMQGLELLAYFRNRAPLDDSGMPKDRFSAEMPDATLATLKIQPSEPRDSAVYFCASGPGQDYNEQFFGPGTRLTVL.

The chain uses TRBV4-1 and TRBJ2-7, with 9 bases that match TRBD2. Germline trimming cut 3 bases from V and 2 bases from J; bases unmatched to any gene: 5. CDR1 is MGHRA, CDR2 YSYEKL, per germline. The CDR3 loop spans 15 amino acids. CDR3 sequence: CASSQVASGTYEQYF. The CDR3, as DNA: TGCGCCAGCAGCCAGGTCGCTAGCGGGACCTACGAGCAGTACTTC.